The T cell receptor beta chain under discussion was sequenced for a study of blood T cells in healthy people across ages. The second PCR ran roughly 6 to 11 cycles with a sample-barcoded 5' primer and J-beta primers. TCRdb reprocessed the 5' RACE reads with MiXCR, giving one entry per CDR3 protein. The sample lists over 1.5 million distinct CDR3 sequences; about 50% were seen once. Study-level results: Leaving the PBMCs unsorted stopped any conclusive comparison of naive versus antigen-experienced cells.

As regards this clonotype: Its antigen remains unknown.

With V trimmed by 9 bases and J by 8 bases, 13 bases remained unmatched. This CDR3 region has 13 residues. Germline V gene lookup returns CDR1 SGDLS and CDR2 YYNGEE. The chain uses TRBV9 and TRBJ1-2; 7 bases align to TRBD1. Input material: blood. The sequence was obtained from a woman in her thirties or forties in good health. The CDR3 is CANIPLDREGYTF. CDR3 DNA sequence: TGTGCCAACATCCCGTTAGACAGGGAAGGCTACACCTTC.